The rows below give T cell receptor beta chains drawn from one sample of a study of blood T cells in healthy people across ages. TCRdb passed the 5' RACE reads through MiXCR, listing each CDR3 protein once. Found here are 650,000 to 1,000,000 distinct CDR3 sequences, under 40% of them singletons; the top ten hold 13%. Sequencing used blood. The receptors were sampled from a man aged 18 to 29 in good health. Each CDR3 is given with its conserved first and last residue. The order of the fields is CDR3 length, clone size, D gene, V gene, J gene, CDR3 protein, CDR3 DNA. The D gene is left open where the match is weak. Clone size is not always given. Where it is, it says once, few, many or a class for expanded clones.

16	NA	TRBD1	TRBV7-2	TRBJ2-6	CASGAGGVPGANVLTF	TGTGCCAGCGGAGCAGGGGGCGTCCCTGGGGCCAACGTCCTGACTTTC
16	NA	TRBD1	TRBV2	TRBJ2-2	CASSDEDRGLLGELFF	TGTGCCAGCAGTGATGAGGACAGGGGGTTATTGGGGGAGCTGTTTTTT
13	many	NA	TRBV20-1	TRBJ1-2	CSARDGKNYGYTF	TGCAGTGCTAGAGATGGGAAGAACTATGGCTACACCTTC
17	few	NA	TRBV12-3/TRBV12-4	TRBJ1-4	CASSLTELSGTNEKLFF	TGTGCCAGCAGTTTGACAGAGCTATCGGGCACTAATGAAAAACTGTTTTTT
12	NA	NA	TRBV2	TRBJ2-5	CASSEAYITQYF	TGTGCCAGCAGTGAAGCGTATATTACCCAGTACTTC
14	NA	TRBD1	TRBV20-1	TRBJ1-5	CSADRGWNNQPQHF	TGCAGTGCGGACAGGGGGTGGAACAATCAGCCCCAGCATTTT
13	NA	NA	TRBV5-1	TRBJ2-1	CASSLVLNNEQFF	TGCGCCAGCAGCTTGGTACTAAATAATGAGCAGTTCTTC
14	many	NA	TRBV12-3/TRBV12-4	TRBJ2-5	CASSSDARKETQYF	TGTGCCAGCAGTTCGGACGCGAGAAAAGAGACCCAGTACTTC
14	NA	NA	TRBV11-2	TRBJ2-7	CASSSSTSGNEQYF	TGTGCCAGCAGCTCCTCGACCTCGGGCAATGAGCAGTACTTC
13	NA	TRBD1	TRBV2	TRBJ2-7	CASSGDRDVEQYF	TGTGCCAGCAGTGGGGACAGGGATGTTGAGCAGTACTTC
14	few	NA	TRBV14	TRBJ2-3	CASSQRRVADTQYF	TGTGCCAGCAGCCAGCGTAGGGTTGCAGATACGCAGTATTTT
15	NA	TRBD1	TRBV9	TRBJ1-2	CASSVARGRVSGYTF	TGTGCCAGCAGCGTAGCAAGGGGGCGCGTATCCGGCTACACCTTC
16	NA	NA	TRBV7-3	TRBJ2-2	CASSLWGAGELGELFF	TGTGCCAGCAGCTTATGGGGTGCCGGTGAACTCGGGGAGCTGTTTTTT
15	few	NA	TRBV6-5	TRBJ2-7	CASSAGPIGSYEQYF	TGTGCCAGCAGTGCAGGACCCATTGGCTCCTACGAGCAGTACTTC
15	NA	NA	TRBV5-6	TRBJ2-7	CASIKARQPSYEQYF	TGTGCCAGCATCAAGGCCAGGCAGCCATCCTACGAGCAGTACTTC
15	NA	NA	TRBV7-8	TRBJ1-5	CASSLGPTSNQPQHF	TGTGCCAGCAGCTTAGGGCCTACTAGCAATCAGCCCCAGCATTTT
14	NA	TRBD2	TRBV4-3	TRBJ2-1	CASPWREDGYEQFF	TGCGCCAGTCCTTGGCGGGAGGATGGGTATGAGCAGTTCTTC
15	NA	NA	TRBV4-3	TRBJ1-2	CASSQETSDNYGYTF	TGCGCCAGCAGCCAAGAGACATCTGACAACTATGGCTACACCTTC
12	many	NA	TRBV20-1	TRBJ2-4	CSANDQSRIQYF	TGCAGTGCTAACGATCAGTCGCGCATTCAGTACTTC